This entry describes one T cell receptor beta chain. These data belong to a study of technical replicates of blood from a handful of donors. Sequencing used immunoSEQ multiplex PCR; TCRdb keeps in-frame clones, though not all of them. The table includes 50,000 to 70,000 clones, roughly 90% detected once. The junction had 2 bases not matched to a gene; V was cut back by 3 bases and J by 2 bases. CDR3 length: 14 amino acids. Germline V gives CDR1 GTSNPN, CDR2 SVGIG (reference sequence). The V gene is TRBV30, the J gene TRBJ2-4; 9 positions agree with TRBD1. The sequencing input was PBMCs. The TCR was taken from a human donor in good health. Some clones in this sample may be carry-over from other donors' samples. The CDR3 DNA reads TGTGCCTGGAGAGGACAGGGGTCCAAAAACATTCAGTACTTC. Translated, it gives CAWRGQGSKNIQYF.